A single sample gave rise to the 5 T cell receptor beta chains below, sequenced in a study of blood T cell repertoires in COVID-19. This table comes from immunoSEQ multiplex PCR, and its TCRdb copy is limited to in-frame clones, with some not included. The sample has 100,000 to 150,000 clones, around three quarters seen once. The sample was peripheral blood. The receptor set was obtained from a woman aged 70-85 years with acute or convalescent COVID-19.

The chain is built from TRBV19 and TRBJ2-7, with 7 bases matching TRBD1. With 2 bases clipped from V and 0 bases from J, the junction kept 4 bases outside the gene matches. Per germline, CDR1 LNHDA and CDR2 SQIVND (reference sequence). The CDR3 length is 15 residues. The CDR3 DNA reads TGTGCCAGTAGTATACGGGGACAGAGCTCCTACGAGCAGTACTTC. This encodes CASSIRGQSSYEQYF.

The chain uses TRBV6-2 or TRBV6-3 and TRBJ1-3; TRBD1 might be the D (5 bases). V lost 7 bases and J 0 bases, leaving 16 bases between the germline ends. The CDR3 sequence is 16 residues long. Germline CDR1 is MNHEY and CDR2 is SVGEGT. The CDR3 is CASTPGRGRSGNTIYF. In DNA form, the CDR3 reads TGTGCCAGCACCCCGGGAAGGGGCCGCTCTGGAAACACCATATATTTT.

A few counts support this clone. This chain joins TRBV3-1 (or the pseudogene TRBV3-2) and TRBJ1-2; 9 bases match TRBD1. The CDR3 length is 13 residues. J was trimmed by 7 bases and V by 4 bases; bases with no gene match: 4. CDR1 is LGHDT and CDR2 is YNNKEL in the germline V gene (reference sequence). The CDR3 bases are TGTGCCAGCAGCCGGGACAGGGCAAGTGGCTACACCTTC. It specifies CASSRDRASGYTF.

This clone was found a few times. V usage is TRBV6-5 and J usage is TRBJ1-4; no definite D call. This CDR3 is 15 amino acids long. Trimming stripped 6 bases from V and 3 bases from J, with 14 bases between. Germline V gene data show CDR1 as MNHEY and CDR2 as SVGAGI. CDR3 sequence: CASSFSGRPNEKLFF. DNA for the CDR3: TGTGCCAGCAGCTTCTCAGGCAGACCTAATGAAAAACTGTTTTTT.

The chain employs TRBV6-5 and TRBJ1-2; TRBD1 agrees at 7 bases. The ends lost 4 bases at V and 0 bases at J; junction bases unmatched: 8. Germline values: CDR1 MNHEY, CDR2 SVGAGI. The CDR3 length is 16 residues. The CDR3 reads CASSSWGQISNYGYTF. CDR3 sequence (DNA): TGTGCCAGCAGTTCCTGGGGACAGATCTCTAACTATGGCTACACCTTC.